This T cell receptor beta chain was sequenced for a study of T cells after yellow fever vaccination. Findings of the study overall: Post-booster repertoires contained most primary-vaccination clones again (around 96% CD4, approximately 88% CD8).

Using its own MiXCR run on the 5' RACE reads, TCRdb lists one record per CDR3 protein. The sample contains 450,000 to 550,000 distinct CDR3 sequences, roughly 22% of which appear only once. Germline lookup yields CDR1 SGHRS and CDR2 YFSETQ. The CDR3 totals 12 residues. Trimming removed 4 bases from V and 8 bases from J, with 7 bases in between. This clonotype has just a few counts. Its antigen is unidentified. The TCR was taken from a man younger than 30 who received the YFV17D yellow fever vaccine. This specimen was PBMCs, taken roughly 23 days after the first yellow fever vaccination. This chain uses TRBV5-1 with TRBJ1-6; the D is unclear. The CDR3 sequence is CASSPDHSPLHF. CDR3 coding DNA: TGCGCCAGCAGCCCAGATCATTCACCCCTCCACTTT.